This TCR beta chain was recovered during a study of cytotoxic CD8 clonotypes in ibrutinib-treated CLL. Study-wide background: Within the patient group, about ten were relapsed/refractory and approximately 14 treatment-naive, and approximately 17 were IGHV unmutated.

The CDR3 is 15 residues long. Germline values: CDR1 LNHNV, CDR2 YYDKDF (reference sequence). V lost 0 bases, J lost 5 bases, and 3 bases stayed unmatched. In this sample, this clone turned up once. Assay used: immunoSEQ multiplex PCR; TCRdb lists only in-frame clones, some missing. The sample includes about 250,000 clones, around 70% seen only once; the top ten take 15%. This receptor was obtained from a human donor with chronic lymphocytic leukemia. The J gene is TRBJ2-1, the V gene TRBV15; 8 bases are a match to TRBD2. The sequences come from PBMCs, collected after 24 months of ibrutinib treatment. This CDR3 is CATSRDPGGDNEQFF. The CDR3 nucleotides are TGTGCCACCAGCAGAGACCCGGGAGGGGACAATGAGCAGTTCTTC.